This is a list of T cell receptor beta chains from one sample in a study of yellow fever vaccine responses in identical twins. TCRdb ran MiXCR on the RT-PCR reads and lists one entry per CDR3 protein. The sample yields approximately 2,000 distinct CDR3 sequences, about 7.4% seen once. The sequences come from T cells from blood (PBMCs), unsorted or a sorted subset (not recorded which), collected approximately 25 months after vaccination. These TCRs come from a woman younger than 30 who received the yellow fever vaccine. Both conserved end residues are part of each CDR3. D genes are given only for firm matches. Part of the rows lack a size; the others show once, few, many or a class for expanded clones.

d_call j_call clone_size v_call cdr3_aa cdr3_nt
. TRBJ1-1 . TRBV7-9 CASSLPGTEAFF TGTGCCAGCAGCTTACCAGGCACTGAAGCTTTCTTT
TRBD2 TRBJ2-7 . TRBV7-1 CASSSTRVAGGPYEQYF TGTGCCAGCAGCTCAACGAGAGTAGCGGGAGGGCCCTACGAGCAGTACTTC
TRBD2 TRBJ2-7 . TRBV7-6 CASSSGTSGSYEQYF TGTGCCAGCAGCTCAGGGACTAGCGGGTCCTACGAGCAGTACTTC
TRBD1 TRBJ2-1 . TRBV4-3 CASSQDTGGSYNEQFF TGCGCCAGCAGCCAAGATACAGGGGGCTCCTACAATGAGCAGTTCTTC
. TRBJ2-2 . TRBV5-6 CASSHPRAGELFF TGTGCCAGCAGCCATCCGAGGGCCGGGGAGCTGTTTTTT
. TRBJ2-7 few TRBV7-8 CASSLDHEQYF TGTGCCAGCAGCTTAGACCACGAGCAGTACTTC
. TRBJ2-5 medium-sized TRBV7-6 CASSLQARETQYF TGTGCCAGCAGCTTACAGGCACGGGAGACCCAGTACTTC
. TRBJ2-7 medium-sized TRBV3-1 CASSQDLATYEQYF TGTGCCAGCAGCCAAGATCTCGCAACCTACGAGCAGTACTTC
. TRBJ2-2 . TRBV13 CASSLRFPGELFF TGTGCCAGCAGCTTACGATTCCCCGGGGAGCTGTTTTTT
TRBD1 TRBJ2-1 . TRBV6-2/TRBV6-3 CASSYQGAYNEQFF TGTGCCAGCAGTTATCAGGGGGCCTACAATGAGCAGTTCTTC
TRBD2 TRBJ2-7 . TRBV5-6 CASSLVGGAYEQYF TGTGCCAGCAGCTTGGTCGGGGGGGCCTACGAGCAGTACTTC
TRBD2 TRBJ2-1 few TRBV7-2 CASSPIAGGIYNEQFF TGTGCCAGCAGCCCAATAGCGGGGGGTATCTACAATGAGCAGTTCTTC
TRBD1 TRBJ1-4 few TRBV10-3 CAIADRGSEKLFF TGTGCCATCGCAGACAGGGGCAGCGAAAAACTGTTTTTT
TRBD2 TRBJ2-1 medium-sized TRBV6-4 CASSDSTSGSNEQFF TGTGCCAGCAGTGACTCGACTAGCGGGAGCAATGAGCAGTTCTTC
TRBD1 TRBJ2-2 . TRBV6-2/TRBV6-3 CASSYPIGQGMNTGELFF TGTGCCAGCAGTTACCCGATAGGACAGGGGATGAACACCGGGGAGCTGTTTTTT
TRBD2 TRBJ2-3 medium-sized TRBV4-3 CASSQDPGLAFSTDTQYF TGCGCCAGCAGCCAAGACCCGGGACTAGCGTTCAGCACAGATACGCAGTATTTT
. TRBJ2-5 . TRBV25-1 CASGESQYF TGTGCCAGCGGCGAGTCCCAGTACTTC
. TRBJ1-2 . TRBV29-1 CSVVPPSGGYTF TGCAGCGTTGTCCCACCATCTGGGGGCTACACCTTC
. TRBJ2-3 few TRBV11-2 CASSLVPSSTDTQYF TGTGCCAGCAGCTTAGTCCCGTCTAGCACAGATACGCAGTATTTT
TRBD1 TRBJ2-7 . TRBV4-3 CASSPLLDRALEQYF TGCGCCAGCAGCCCACTGCTTGACAGGGCCCTAGAGCAGTACTTC
. TRBJ1-2 . TRBV6-5 CLPPSYTF TGTCTGCCACCATCCTACACCTTC
TRBD2 TRBJ2-3 few TRBV6-4 CASSDSLSGGGTDTQYF TGTGCCAGCAGTGACTCTCTCAGCGGGGGGGGAACAGATACGCAGTATTTT
TRBD1 TRBJ2-7 once TRBV27 CASSNGAGGYEQYF TGTGCCAGCAGTAATGGGGCAGGGGGCTACGAGCAGTACTTC
. TRBJ2-1 . TRBV24-1 CATSDRTPNNEQFF TGTGCCACCAGTGACCGGACACCGAACAATGAGCAGTTCTTC
TRBD1 TRBJ1-5 medium-sized TRBV10-1 CASSENRGSNQPQHF TGCGCCAGCAGTGAAAACAGGGGGAGCAATCAGCCCCAGCATTTT
TRBD1 TRBJ2-7 few TRBV28 CASTLQGSYEQYF TGTGCCAGCACCTTACAGGGGTCCTACGAGCAGTACTTC
. TRBJ2-4 . TRBV15 CATSRDLLRLAKNIQYF TGTGCCACCAGCAGAGATCTCCTCCGTCTAGCCAAAAACATTCAGTACTTC
. TRBJ2-7 . TRBV7-2 CASSFYPEQGIHEQYF TGTGCCAGCAGCTTTTATCCGGAACAGGGTATCCACGAGCAGTACTTC
. TRBJ2-7 . TRBV10-3 CAIGSTYEQYF TGTGCCATCGGGAGCACCTACGAGCAGTACTTC
TRBD1 TRBJ2-6 . TRBV5-5 CASSLTGGANVLTF TGTGCCAGCAGCTTGACAGGGGGCGCCAACGTCCTGACTTTC
. TRBJ2-7 large TRBV28 CASRSIQGTLYEQYF TGTGCCAGCAGGTCAATACAGGGTACCCTCTACGAGCAGTACTTC
. TRBJ1-1 . TRBV11-1 CASSLLQGNTEAFF TGTGCCAGCAGCTTACTACAGGGAAACACTGAAGCTTTCTTT
. TRBJ2-5 few TRBV5-4 CASSLYGFQGRETQYF TGTGCCAGCAGCTTGTATGGGTTTCAGGGGCGGGAGACCCAGTACTTC
TRBD1 TRBJ2-7 medium-sized TRBV4-1 CASSQEDRVSYEQYF TGCGCCAGCAGCCAAGAGGACAGGGTGTCCTACGAGCAGTACTTC
. TRBJ2-7 . TRBV6-1 CASSVTFGAYEQYF TGTGCCAGCAGCGTAACCTTCGGAGCCTACGAGCAGTACTTC
. TRBJ2-5 . TRBV27 CASSPQDQETQYF TGTGCCAGCTCCCCCCAAGACCAAGAGACCCAGTACTTC
. TRBJ1-1 . TRBV12-3/TRBV12-4 CASRGSARGQSMNTEAFF TGTGCCAGCAGGGGATCCGCGCGAGGACAGTCCATGAACACTGAAGCTTTCTTT
TRBD1 TRBJ2-1 . TRBV11-1 CASRPQNRQGNEQFF TGTGCCAGCAGACCGCAAAATAGACAGGGGAATGAGCAGTTCTTC
. TRBJ2-5 few TRBV10-3 CAIRDHGGETQYF TGTGCCATCAGGGACCACGGAGGGGAGACCCAGTACTTC
TRBD1 TRBJ2-2 . TRBV15 CATSRGDRGRTGELFF TGTGCCACCAGCAGAGGGGACAGGGGTCGAACCGGGGAGCTGTTTTTT
. TRBJ2-7 few TRBV10-1 CASSAGSKYEQYF TGCGCCAGCAGTGCGGGGTCGAAATACGAGCAGTACTTC
. TRBJ2-3 medium-sized TRBV20-1 CSASLVELGTQYF TGCAGTGCTAGCCTAGTTGAGCTCGGTACGCAGTATTTT
TRBD2 TRBJ2-3 few TRBV6-5 CASSYSRLAGGPDTQYF TGTGCCAGCAGTTACTCACGACTAGCGGGAGGGCCAGATACGCAGTATTTT
TRBD2 TRBJ2-7 medium-sized TRBV23-1 CASSQSTSGRCSYEQYF TGCGCCAGCAGTCAATCGACTAGCGGGAGATGCTCCTACGAGCAGTACTTC
. TRBJ2-5 . TRBV10-1 CASSDPQETQYF TGCGCCAGCAGTGACCCGCAAGAGACCCAGTACTTC
. TRBJ2-1 few TRBV7-9 CASSAISQDNEQFF TGTGCCAGCAGCGCCATCAGCCAAGACAATGAGCAGTTCTTC
. TRBJ2-7 few TRBV10-1 CASSEKGGRSSYEQYF TGCGCCAGCAGTGAAAAGGGGGGCCGAAGCTCCTACGAGCAGTACTTC
TRBD2 TRBJ2-3 . TRBV4-1 CASSPLPRGALDTQYF TGCGCCAGCAGCCCCCTCCCGCGGGGGGCCCTCGATACGCAGTATTTT
TRBD1 TRBJ1-1 . TRBV7-9 CASSYMTGSPEAFF TGTGCCAGCAGCTATATGACAGGGTCCCCTGAAGCTTTCTTT
TRBD2 TRBJ2-1 few TRBV20-1 CSARDVAGGLNEQFF TGCAGTGCTAGAGATGTAGCGGGGGGGCTCAATGAGCAGTTCTTC
TRBD2 TRBJ2-1 once TRBV10-1 CASSDWRGASYNEQFF TGCGCCAGCAGTGACTGGCGGGGGGCCTCCTACAATGAGCAGTTCTTC
. TRBJ1-5 few TRBV5-1 CASSSGTINQPQHF TGCGCCAGCAGCTCGGGGACCATCAATCAGCCCCAGCATTTT
TRBD2 TRBJ2-3 . TRBV6-4 CASSERGGTDTQYF TGTGCCAGCAGTGAGCGGGGGGGCACAGATACGCAGTATTTT
. TRBJ2-7 few TRBV7-6 CASSPGGQGVEQYF TGTGCCAGCAGCCCGGGGGGCCAGGGTGTCGAGCAGTACTTC
TRBD1 TRBJ1-1 . TRBV28 CASSTPGGRAFF TGTGCCAGCAGTACCCCAGGGGGCCGGGCTTTCTTT
TRBD1 TRBJ2-5 . TRBV10-3 CAIGQGGRQETQYF TGTGCCATCGGACAGGGTGGGAGACAAGAGACCCAGTACTTC